The clone carrying this T cell receptor (beta chain) has only a few counts. These data are taken from a study of beta chain features in type 1 diabetes. cDNA synthesis used the whole RNA isolate, giving expressed TCRB sequences. Measured with immunoSEQ multiplex PCR; TCRdb has only the in-frame clones, and not every one. The data contain 250,000 to 300,000 clones, under 8.5% of them singletons. V lost 3 bases to trimming and J lost 10 bases; unmatched junction nucleotides: 10. Germline V gene lookup returns CDR1 MDHEN and CDR2 SYDVKM. The CDR3 consists of 16 residues. The chain has TRBV28 and TRBJ1-6; 9 positions match TRBD1. The receptor was derived from a woman aged 18-29 years in good health. The sequencing sample was made of central memory CD4+ T cells from blood. The CDR3 loop is CASSFTSGQGYSPLHF. In nucleotides, the CDR3 is TGTGCCAGCAGTTTTACGAGTGGACAGGGGTACTCACCCCTCCACTTT.